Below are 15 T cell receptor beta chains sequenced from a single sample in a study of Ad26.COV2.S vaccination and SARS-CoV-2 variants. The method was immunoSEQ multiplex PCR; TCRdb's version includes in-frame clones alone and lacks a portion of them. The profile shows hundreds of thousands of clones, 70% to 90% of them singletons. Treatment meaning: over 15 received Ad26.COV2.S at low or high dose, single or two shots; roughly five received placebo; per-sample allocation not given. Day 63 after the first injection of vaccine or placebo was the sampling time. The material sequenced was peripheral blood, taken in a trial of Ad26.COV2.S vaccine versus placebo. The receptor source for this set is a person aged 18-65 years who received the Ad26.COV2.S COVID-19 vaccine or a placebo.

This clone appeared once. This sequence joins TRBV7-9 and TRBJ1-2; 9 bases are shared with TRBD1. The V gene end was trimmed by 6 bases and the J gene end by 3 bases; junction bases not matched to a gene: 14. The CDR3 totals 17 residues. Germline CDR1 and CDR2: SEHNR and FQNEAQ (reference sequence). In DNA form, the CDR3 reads TGTGCCAGCAGTTCCGGGGACAGGGCTCGGATTGACTATGGCTACACCTTC. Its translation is CASSSGDRARIDYGYTF.

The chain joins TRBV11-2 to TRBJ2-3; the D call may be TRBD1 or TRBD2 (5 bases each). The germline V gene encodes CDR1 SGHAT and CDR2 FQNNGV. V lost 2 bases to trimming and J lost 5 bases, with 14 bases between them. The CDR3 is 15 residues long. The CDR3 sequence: CASSLSGTEGDTQYF. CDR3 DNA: TGTGCCAGCAGCTTAAGTGGGACCGAGGGAGATACGCAGTATTTT.

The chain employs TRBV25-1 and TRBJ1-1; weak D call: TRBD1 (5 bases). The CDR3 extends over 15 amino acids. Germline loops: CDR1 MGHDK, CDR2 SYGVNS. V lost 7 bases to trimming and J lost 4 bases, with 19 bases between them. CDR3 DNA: TGTGCCAGCACCCCCCTAGGGGCAGGTACCACTGAAGCTTTCTTT. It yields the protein CASTPLGAGTTEAFF.

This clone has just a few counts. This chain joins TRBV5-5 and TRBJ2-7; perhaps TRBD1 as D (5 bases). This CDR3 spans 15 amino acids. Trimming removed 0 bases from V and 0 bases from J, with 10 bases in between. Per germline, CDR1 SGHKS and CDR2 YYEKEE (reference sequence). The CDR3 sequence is CASSLGVTVSYEQYF. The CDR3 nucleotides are TGTGCCAGCAGCTTGGGTGTGACAGTCTCCTACGAGCAGTACTTC.

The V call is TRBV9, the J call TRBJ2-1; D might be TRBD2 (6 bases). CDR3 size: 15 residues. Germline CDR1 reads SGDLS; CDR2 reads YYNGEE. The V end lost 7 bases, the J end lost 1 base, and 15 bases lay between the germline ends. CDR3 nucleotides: TGTGCCAGCGAAGGAGGGGACTTGTCCTACAATGAGCAGTTCTTC. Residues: CASEGGDLSYNEQFF.

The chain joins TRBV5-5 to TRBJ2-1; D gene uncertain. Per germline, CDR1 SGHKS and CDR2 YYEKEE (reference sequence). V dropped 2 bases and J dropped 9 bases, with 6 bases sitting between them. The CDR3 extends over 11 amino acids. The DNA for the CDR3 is TGTGCCAGCAGCTTTACAGCTGAGCAGTTCTTC. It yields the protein CASSFTAEQFF.

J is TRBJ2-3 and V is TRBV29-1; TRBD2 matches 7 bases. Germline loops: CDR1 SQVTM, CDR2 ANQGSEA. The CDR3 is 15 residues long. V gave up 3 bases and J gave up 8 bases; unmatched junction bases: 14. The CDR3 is CSVDQVGTGGITQYF. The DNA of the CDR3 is TGCAGCGTTGATCAAGTAGGGACCGGGGGGATTACGCAGTATTTT.

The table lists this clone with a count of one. Written as DNA, the CDR3 is TGTGCCGGATCGGGACTAGCGGGAACCTACCAAGAGACCCAGTACTTC. It translates to CAGSGLAGTYQETQYF. The J gene is TRBJ2-5, the V gene TRBV5-4; 13 bases fit TRBD2. Unmatched junction bases numbered 9, after V lost 10 bases and J lost 0 bases. The CDR3 contains 16 residues. Germline assignment: CDR1 SGHNT and CDR2 YYREEE (reference sequence).

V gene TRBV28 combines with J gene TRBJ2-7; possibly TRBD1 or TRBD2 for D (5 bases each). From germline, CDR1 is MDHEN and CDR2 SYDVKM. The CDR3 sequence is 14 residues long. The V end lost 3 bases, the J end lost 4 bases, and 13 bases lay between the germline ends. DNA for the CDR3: TGTGCCAGCAGTTTGGGCCCCTGGGGGTACGAGCAGTACTTC. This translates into CASSLGPWGYEQYF. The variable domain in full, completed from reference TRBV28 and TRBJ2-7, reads DVKVTQSSRYLVKRTGEKVFLECVQDMDHENMFWYRQDPGLGLRLIYFSYDVKMKEKGDIPEGYSVSREKKERFSLILESASTNQTSMYLCASSLGPWGYEQYFGPGTRLTVT.

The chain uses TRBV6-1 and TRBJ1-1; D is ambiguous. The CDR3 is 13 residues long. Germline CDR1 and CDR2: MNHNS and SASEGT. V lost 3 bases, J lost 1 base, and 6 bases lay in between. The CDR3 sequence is CASSEVPNTEAFF. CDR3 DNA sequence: TGTGCCAGCAGTGAGGTCCCGAACACTGAAGCTTTCTTT.

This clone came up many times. CDR3 sequence reads: CSVNQGGDEQYF. The CDR3 DNA sequence: TGCAGCGTTAACCAGGGAGGGGACGAGCAGTACTTC. The rearrangement links TRBV29-1 to TRBJ2-7, with 7 positions matching TRBD2. The germline CDR1 and CDR2 sequences are SQVTM and ANQGSEA. With V trimmed by 5 bases and J by 5 bases, 6 bases remained unmatched. The CDR3 consists of 12 residues.

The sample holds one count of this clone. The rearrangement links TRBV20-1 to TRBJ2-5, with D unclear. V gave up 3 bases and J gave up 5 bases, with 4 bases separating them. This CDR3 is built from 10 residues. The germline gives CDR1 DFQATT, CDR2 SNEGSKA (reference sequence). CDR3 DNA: TGCAGTGCTAGGCTGGAGACCCAGTACTTC. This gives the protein CSARLETQYF.

For the CDR3, the DNA is TGTGCCAGCAGCCAACGTGGGGAGAACAGGGGGGAAGGCTACACCTTC. This gives the protein CASSQRGENRGEGYTF. The chain couples TRBV25-1 to TRBJ1-2; 8 bases line up with TRBD1. This CDR3 is built from 16 residues. CDR1 is MGHDK, CDR2 SYGVNS, per germline. The trim removed 6 bases at V and 8 bases at J, leaving 17 bases unmatched.

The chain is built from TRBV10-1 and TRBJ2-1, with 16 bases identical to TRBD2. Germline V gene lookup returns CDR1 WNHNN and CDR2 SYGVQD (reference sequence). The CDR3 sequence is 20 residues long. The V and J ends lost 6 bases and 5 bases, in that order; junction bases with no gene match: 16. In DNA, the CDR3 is TGCGCCAGCAGAGGACCAAGGCCGGGACTAGCGGGAGGGCCGAACAATGAGCAGTTCTTC. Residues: CASRGPRPGLAGGPNNEQFF.

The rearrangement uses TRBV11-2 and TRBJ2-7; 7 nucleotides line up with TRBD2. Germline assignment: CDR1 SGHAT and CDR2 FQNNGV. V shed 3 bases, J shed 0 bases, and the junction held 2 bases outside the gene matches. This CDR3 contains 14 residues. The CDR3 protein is CASSFSGFSYEQYF. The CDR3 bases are TGTGCCAGCAGCTTTAGCGGGTTCTCCTACGAGCAGTACTTC.